Each of the 5 T cell receptor beta chains below was sequenced from the same sample in a study of CD8+CD57+ T cells in acquired aplastic anemia. Investigators profiled TCR beta VDJ and CDR3 from genomic DNA template. TCRdb independently ran MiXCR on the reads; one entry per CDR3 protein. The repertoire has hundreds of thousands of distinct CDR3 sequences, around three fifths of them found once; the top ten carry under 8.5%. The sequencing input was sorted CD4+, CD8+, or CD8+CD57+ T cells (not recorded which) from PBMCs. The receptor source for this set is a human donor with severe aplastic anemia or a healthy control (not recorded which).

In regard to this clonotype: Since the CDR3 does not end with the conserved phenylalanine or tryptophan, this likely comes from a read error. DNA of the CDR3: TGCAGCACTTATAGCGGGAGTCACGAGCAGTACTCC. Translating gives CSTYSGSHEQYS. This sequence joins TRBV29-1 and TRBJ2-7, with 9 nucleotides matching TRBD2. Trimming at V came to 8 bases and at J to 5 bases, leaving 7 bases not matched to a gene. Germline-derived CDR1 and CDR2 are SQVTM and ANQGSEA. CDR3 size: 12 residues.

This clonotype has a count of ten or more. The V and J genes are TRBV7-2 and TRBJ2-2; TRBD1 matches at 7 bases. V lost 6 bases, J lost 4 bases, and 5 bases stayed unmatched. The CDR3 covers 14 residues. Germline CDR1 and CDR2: SGHTA and FQGNSA. CDR3: CASSRDRVTGELFF. The CDR3 DNA sequence: TGTGCCAGCAGTCGAGACAGGGTCACCGGGGAGCTGTTTTTT.

This clonotype was detected ten times or more. One junction end disagrees with the germline gene, perhaps due to a read error. The chain is built from TRBV7-7 and TRBJ2-1; tentative D call: TRBD2 (5 bases). The germline gives CDR1 SSHAT, CDR2 FNYEAQ (reference sequence). CDR3 length: 15 amino acids. The chain's CDR3 is CASSLGLDSYNEQFF. The DNA for the CDR3 is TGTGCTAGCAGCTTAGGACTGGACTCCTACAATGAGCAGTTCTTC.

This clonotype was seen ten or more times. The V call is TRBV7-8, the J call TRBJ1-5, with 10 bases that match TRBD1. V was clipped by 3 bases and J by 3 bases; unmatched bases: 5. Germline loops: CDR1 SGHVS, CDR2 FQNEAQ. The CDR3 totals 16 residues. This chain's CDR3 is CASSLGQGLYNQPQHF. DNA for the CDR3: TGTGCCAGCAGCTTGGGACAGGGGCTCTACAATCAGCCCCAGCATTTT. Drawing the rest from reference TRBV7-8 and TRBJ1-5, the complete variable domain is GAGVSQSPRYKVAKRGQDVALRCDPISGHVSLFWYQQALGQGPEFLTYFQNEAQLDKSGLPSDRFFAERPEGSVSTLKIQRTQQEDSAVYLCASSLGQGLYNQPQHFGDGTRLSIL.

This chain connects TRBV10-3 to TRBJ2-5; D is ambiguous. CDR3 size: 13 residues. V lost 7 bases and J 1 base, leaving 10 bases between the germline ends. CDR1 is ENHRY and CDR2 is SYGVKD in the germline V gene. The CDR3 DNA sequence: TGTGCCATCAAGGGTGCAGTCCAAGAGACCCAGTACTTC. Translating gives CAIKGAVQETQYF.